The rows below give T cell receptor beta chains drawn from one sample of a study of shared T cell receptors in the human thymus. Repertoires were generated with immunoSEQ multiplex PCR, while TCRdb's copy carries only in-frame clones and drops some. The sample records hundreds of thousands of clones, roughly 94% being singletons. Source material: thymocytes. The receptors were sampled from a human donor. CDR3s include the opening cysteine and the closing phenylalanine or tryptophan. D genes are given only for firm matches. Size tells how often a clone was seen (once, few, many) or the class of an expanded clone, and some rows leave it out.

V	J	length	size	D	DNA	CDR3
TRBV15	TRBJ2-5	15	once	NA	TGTGCCACCAGCAGGATAGGGGACTTCAGGGAGACCCAGTACTTC	CATSRIGDFRETQYF
TRBV4-1	TRBJ2-7	21	NA	TRBD2	TGCGCCAGCACCAACGAACCCTGGGCGGGGGGGCCAGGGGGAAGAACCTACGAGCAGTACTTC	CASTNEPWAGGPGGRTYEQYF
TRBV5-1	TRBJ2-3	16	once	TRBD2	TGCGCCAGCAGCTTGGTGGCGGGGGAAGATATAGATACGCAGTATTTT	CASSLVAGEDIDTQYF
TRBV11-2	TRBJ2-3	11	NA	NA	TGTGCCAGCAGTACCCCAGATACGCAGTATTTT	CASSTPDTQYF
TRBV7-2	TRBJ2-5	14	NA	NA	TGTGCCAGCAGCCCGTGTGCGGTCCAAGAGACCCAGTACTTC	CASSPCAVQETQYF
TRBV5-3	TRBJ2-7	14	NA	NA	TGTGCCAGAAGCTGCGGAACGTTAACCTACGAGCAGTACTTC	CARSCGTLTYEQYF
TRBV29-1	TRBJ1-2	13	NA	NA	TGCAGCGTTGAAAGGGGCAGGGAGTATGGCTACACCTTC	CSVERGREYGYTF
TRBV5-1	TRBJ2-1	14	NA	NA	TGCGCCAGCAGCTTGGGGGCGGAGCACAATGAGCAGTTCTTC	CASSLGAEHNEQFF
TRBV4-2	TRBJ2-7	16	NA	NA	TGTGCCAGCAGCCAAGATCCCCACAGGGCCCCCTACGAGCAGTACTTC	CASSQDPHRAPYEQYF
TRBV29-1	TRBJ2-7	12	NA	TRBD1	TGCAGCGTTACAGGGGGGAACTACGAGCAGTACTTC	CSVTGGNYEQYF
TRBV7-9	TRBJ1-4	11	once	NA	TGTGCCAGCAGCTTACATGAAAAACTGTTTTTT	CASSLHEKLFF
TRBV11-1	TRBJ2-2	17	NA	NA	TGTGCCAGCAGCTTTCCTTATGCGGGAAGGGACACCGGGGAGCTGTTTTTT	CASSFPYAGRDTGELFF
TRBV28	TRBJ1-4	14	NA	TRBD1	TGTGCCAGCAGTTTAGGGACAGGGACGGAAAAACTGTTTTTT	CASSLGTGTEKLFF
TRBV14	TRBJ1-2	14	NA	NA	TGTGCCAGCAGCCAAGAAAGGGGGGACGGTGGCTACACCTTC	CASSQERGDGGYTF
TRBV4-1	TRBJ1-1	16	NA	TRBD1	TGCGCCAGCAGCCGCGGACAGGAAAAGCGGAACACTGAAGCTTTCTTT	CASSRGQEKRNTEAFF
TRBV4-1	TRBJ2-7	18	NA	TRBD2	TGCGCCAGCAGCCAAGGGACTAGCGGGAGGGGCTTCTCCTACGAGCAGTACTTC	CASSQGTSGRGFSYEQYF
TRBV5-8	TRBJ2-7	16	NA	TRBD2	TGTGCCAGCAGCATTCCCGGGACTAGCGGGACTTACGAGCAGTACTTC	CASSIPGTSGTYEQYF
TRBV19	TRBJ1-1	16	NA	NA	TGTGCCAGTAGTACGGGACTGGCTCCATATATCAGTGAAGCTTTCTTT	CASSTGLAPYISEAFF
TRBV6-5	TRBJ2-7	16	NA	NA	TGTGCCAGCAGTTACGGTCTTGGTGTCAGACCCTACGAGCAGTACTTC	CASSYGLGVRPYEQYF
TRBV4-1	TRBJ2-3	22	NA	TRBD2	TGCGCCAGCAGCCAAGGACTAATGGTCGGGACTAGCGGGAGATGGGGCACAGATACGCAGTATTTT	CASSQGLMVGTSGRWGTDTQYF
TRBV16	TRBJ1-3	16	NA	NA	TGTGCCAGCAGCCAAAGAAGGGGAGCGGGGGGAAACACCATATATTTT	CASSQRRGAGGNTIYF
TRBV7-8	TRBJ2-7	17	NA	TRBD1	TGTGCCAGCAGCTTAGAGGCCGTGCAGGGACAGTCCTACGAGCAGTACTTC	CASSLEAVQGQSYEQYF
TRBV7-6	TRBJ2-5	15	NA	TRBD1	TGTGCCAGCAGCCGGACCCGGACAGGGCGAAAGACCCAGTACTTC	CASSRTRTGRKTQYF
TRBV28	TRBJ1-5	15	NA	NA	TGTGCCAGCAGACGCACTATTCGGGGCAATCAGCCCCAGCATTTT	CASRRTIRGNQPQHF
TRBV20-1	TRBJ2-7	11	NA	NA	TGCAGTGCCCCTGAGGGCTACGAGCAGTACTTC	CSAPEGYEQYF
TRBV11-2	TRBJ2-1	17	NA	NA	TGTGCCAGCAGCTTAGTCCTCCGGGAGAGCTCCTACAATGAGCAGTTCTTC	CASSLVLRESSYNEQFF
TRBV20-1	TRBJ2-7	11	NA	NA	TGCAGTGGATCGGAGAACTACGAGCAGTACTTC	CSGSENYEQYF
TRBV5-4	TRBJ2-7	19	once	NA	TGTGCCAGCAGCTTGGATACCCGATCAGTCCTCTGGGAACTCCCCGAGCAGTACTTC	CASSLDTRSVLWELPEQYF
TRBV30	TRBJ2-3	16	NA	NA	TGTGCCTGGAGTTCACCAGGGATCAGTGAGACAGATACGCAGTATTTT	CAWSSPGISETDTQYF
TRBV7-6	TRBJ1-4	17	NA	TRBD1	TGTGCCAGCAGCTTAGCGGTTTCGGACAGGGGTTTTGAAAAACTGTTTTTT	CASSLAVSDRGFEKLFF
TRBV5-6	TRBJ2-7	14	NA	NA	TGTGCCAGCAGCTTAGAGGGGGGCTCCTACGAGCAGTACTTC	CASSLEGGSYEQYF
TRBV10-1	TRBJ2-3	17	NA	TRBD2	TGCGCCAGCGGAGTTTCCGGGACTAGCGGGGAACGAAATACGCAGTATTTT	CASGVSGTSGERNTQYF
TRBV4-3	TRBJ2-5	16	NA	TRBD1	TGCGCCAGCAGCCTTAATGATCAAGACAGGGCGGAGACCCAGTACTTC	CASSLNDQDRAETQYF
TRBV2	TRBJ2-3	12	NA	NA	TGTGCCAGCAGCGTCCGGACAGATACGCAGTATTTT	CASSVRTDTQYF
TRBV18	TRBJ2-7	17	NA	NA	TGTGCCAGCTCACCAAACAAGACAGGGACTAGCTCCTACGAGCAGTACTTC	CASSPNKTGTSSYEQYF
TRBV5-4	TRBJ2-3	8	NA	NA	TGTGCCAGCAGCCCTGGGAATTTT	CASSPGNF
TRBV7-2	TRBJ2-1	17	NA	NA	TGTGCCAGCAGCTCCTTAACAGGGAAGAACTCCTACAATGAGCAGTTCTTC	CASSSLTGKNSYNEQFF